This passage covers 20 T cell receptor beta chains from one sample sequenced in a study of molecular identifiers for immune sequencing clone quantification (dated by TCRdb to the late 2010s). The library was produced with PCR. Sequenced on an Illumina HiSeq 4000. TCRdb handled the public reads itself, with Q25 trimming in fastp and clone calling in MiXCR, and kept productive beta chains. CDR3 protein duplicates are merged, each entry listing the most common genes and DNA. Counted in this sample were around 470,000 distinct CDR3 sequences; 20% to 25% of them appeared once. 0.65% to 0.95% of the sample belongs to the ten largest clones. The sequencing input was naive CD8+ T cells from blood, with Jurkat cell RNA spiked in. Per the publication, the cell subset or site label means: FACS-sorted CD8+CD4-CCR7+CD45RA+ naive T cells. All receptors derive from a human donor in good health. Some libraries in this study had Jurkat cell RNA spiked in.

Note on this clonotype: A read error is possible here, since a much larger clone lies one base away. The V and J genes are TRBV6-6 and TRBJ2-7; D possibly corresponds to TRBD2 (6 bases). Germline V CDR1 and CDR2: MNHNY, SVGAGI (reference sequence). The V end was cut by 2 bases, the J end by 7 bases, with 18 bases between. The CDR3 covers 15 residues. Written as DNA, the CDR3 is TGTGCCAGCAGTTACGCGGCCCCATTTGGAGGGGAGCAGTACTTC. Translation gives CASSYAAPFGGEQYF.

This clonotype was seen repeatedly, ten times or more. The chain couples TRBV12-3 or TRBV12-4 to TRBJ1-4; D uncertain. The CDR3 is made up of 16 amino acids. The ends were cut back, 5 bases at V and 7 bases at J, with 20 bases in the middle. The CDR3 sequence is CASSDSQRQLSEKLFF. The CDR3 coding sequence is TGTGCCAGCAGTGATTCTCAGAGACAACTAAGTGAAAAACTGTTTTTT.

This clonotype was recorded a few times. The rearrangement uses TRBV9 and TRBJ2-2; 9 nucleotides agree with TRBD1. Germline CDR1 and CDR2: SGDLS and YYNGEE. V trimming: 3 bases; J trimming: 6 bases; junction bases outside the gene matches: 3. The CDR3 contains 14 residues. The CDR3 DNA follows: TGTGCCAGCAGCGCTCGACAGGGGGCCGGGGAGCTGTTTTTT. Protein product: CASSARQGAGELFF.

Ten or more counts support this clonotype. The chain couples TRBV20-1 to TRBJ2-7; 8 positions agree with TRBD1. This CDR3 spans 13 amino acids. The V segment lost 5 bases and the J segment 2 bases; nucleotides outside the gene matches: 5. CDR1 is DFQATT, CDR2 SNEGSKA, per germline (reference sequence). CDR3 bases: TGCAGTGCTCAGGACAGGGACACCTACGAGCAGTACTTC. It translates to CSAQDRDTYEQYF.

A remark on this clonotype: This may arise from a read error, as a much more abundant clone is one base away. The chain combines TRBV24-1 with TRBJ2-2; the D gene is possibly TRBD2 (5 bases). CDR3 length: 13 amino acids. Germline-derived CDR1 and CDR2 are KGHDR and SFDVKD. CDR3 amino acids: CATSDLQAGELSF. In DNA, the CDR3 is TGTGCCACCAGTGATTTGCAGGCCGGGGAGCTGTCTTTT.

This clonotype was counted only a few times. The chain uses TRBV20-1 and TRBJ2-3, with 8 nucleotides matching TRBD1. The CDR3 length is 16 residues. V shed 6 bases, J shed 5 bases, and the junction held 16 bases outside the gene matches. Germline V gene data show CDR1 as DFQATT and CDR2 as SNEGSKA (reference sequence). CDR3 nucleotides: TGCAGTGCCAACTCCGACAGGGGCCTTGGGGTAGATACGCAGTATTTT. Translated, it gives CSANSDRGLGVDTQYF.

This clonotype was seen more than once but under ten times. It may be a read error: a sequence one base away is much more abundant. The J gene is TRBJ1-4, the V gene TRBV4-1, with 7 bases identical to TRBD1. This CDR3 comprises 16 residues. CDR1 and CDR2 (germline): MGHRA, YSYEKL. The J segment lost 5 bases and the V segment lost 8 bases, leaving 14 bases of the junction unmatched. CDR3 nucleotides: TGCGCCAGCGGCCCCTGGACAGGCCCGGTGAATGAAAAACTGTTTTTT. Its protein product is CASGPWTGPVNEKLFF.

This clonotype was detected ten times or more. The CDR3 here is CAWSVANEQFF. For the CDR3, the DNA is TGTGCCTGGAGTGTAGCCAATGAGCAGTTCTTC. The chain is built from TRBV30 and TRBJ2-1; no clear D gene. The germline V and J ends were trimmed by 0 bases and 6 bases, with 3 bases remaining between them. CDR1 GTSNPN and CDR2 SVGIG come from the germline V gene (reference sequence). The length of the CDR3 is 11 residues.

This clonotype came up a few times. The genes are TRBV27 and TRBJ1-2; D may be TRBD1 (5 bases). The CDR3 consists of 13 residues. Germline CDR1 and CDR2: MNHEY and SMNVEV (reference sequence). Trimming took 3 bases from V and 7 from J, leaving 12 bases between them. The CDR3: CASSLGGRVGYTF. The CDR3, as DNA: TGTGCCAGCAGTTTGGGGGGAAGGGTTGGCTACACCTTC.

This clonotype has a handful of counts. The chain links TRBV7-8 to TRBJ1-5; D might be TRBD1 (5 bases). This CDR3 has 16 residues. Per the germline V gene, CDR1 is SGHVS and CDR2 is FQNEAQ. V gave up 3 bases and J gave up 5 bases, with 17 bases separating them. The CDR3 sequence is CASSFGALGEYQPQHF. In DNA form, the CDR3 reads TGTGCCAGCAGCTTTGGCGCCTTGGGGGAATATCAGCCCCAGCATTTT.

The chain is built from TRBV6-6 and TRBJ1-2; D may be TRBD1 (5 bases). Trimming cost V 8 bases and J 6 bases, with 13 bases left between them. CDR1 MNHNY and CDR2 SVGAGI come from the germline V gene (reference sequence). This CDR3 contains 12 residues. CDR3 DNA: TGTGCCAGCCTCCAGGGAGGGGATGGCTACACCTTC. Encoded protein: CASLQGGDGYTF.

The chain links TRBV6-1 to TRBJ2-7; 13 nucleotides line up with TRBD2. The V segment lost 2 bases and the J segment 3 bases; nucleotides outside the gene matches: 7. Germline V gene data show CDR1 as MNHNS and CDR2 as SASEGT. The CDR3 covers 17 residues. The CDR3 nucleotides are TGTGCCAGCAGTGAAATTATTGGGACTAGCGGGGTCTACGAGCAGTACTTC. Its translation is CASSEIIGTSGVYEQYF.

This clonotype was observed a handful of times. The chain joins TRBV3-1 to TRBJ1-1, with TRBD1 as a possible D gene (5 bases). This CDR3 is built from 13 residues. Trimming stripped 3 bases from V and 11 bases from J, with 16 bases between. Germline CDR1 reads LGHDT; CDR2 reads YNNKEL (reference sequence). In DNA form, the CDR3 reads TGTGCCAGCAGCCACCCGGGGGGTGGGGGGGCTTTCTTT. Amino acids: CASSHPGGGGAFF.

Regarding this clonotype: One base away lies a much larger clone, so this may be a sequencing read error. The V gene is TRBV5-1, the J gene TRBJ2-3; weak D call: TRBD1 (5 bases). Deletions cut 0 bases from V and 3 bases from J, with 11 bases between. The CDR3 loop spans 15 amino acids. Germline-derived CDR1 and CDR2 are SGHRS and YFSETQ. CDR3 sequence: CASSLVWGLTDTQYF. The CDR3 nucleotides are TGCGCCAGCAGCTTGGTGTGGGGCCTGACAGATACGCAGTATTTT.

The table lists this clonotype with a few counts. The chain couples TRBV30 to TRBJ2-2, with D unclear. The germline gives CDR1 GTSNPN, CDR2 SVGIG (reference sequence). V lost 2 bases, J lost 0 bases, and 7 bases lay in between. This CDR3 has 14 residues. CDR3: CAWSLGTNTGELFF. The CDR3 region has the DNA TGTGCCTGGAGTTTAGGGACGAACACCGGGGAGCTGTTTTTT.

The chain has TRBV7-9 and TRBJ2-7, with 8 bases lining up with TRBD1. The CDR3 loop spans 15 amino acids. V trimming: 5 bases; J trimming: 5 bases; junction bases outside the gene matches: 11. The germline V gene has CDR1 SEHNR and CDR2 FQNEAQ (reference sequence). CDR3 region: CASSHMTGAGNEQYF. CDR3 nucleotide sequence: TGTGCCAGCAGCCATATGACAGGGGCGGGCAACGAGCAGTACTTC.

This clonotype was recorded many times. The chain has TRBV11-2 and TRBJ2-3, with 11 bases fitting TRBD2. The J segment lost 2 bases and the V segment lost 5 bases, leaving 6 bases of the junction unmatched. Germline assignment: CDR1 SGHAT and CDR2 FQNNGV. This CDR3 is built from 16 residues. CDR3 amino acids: CASSGTSGKTTDTQYF. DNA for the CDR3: TGTGCCAGCAGCGGGACTAGCGGAAAGACCACAGATACGCAGTATTTT.

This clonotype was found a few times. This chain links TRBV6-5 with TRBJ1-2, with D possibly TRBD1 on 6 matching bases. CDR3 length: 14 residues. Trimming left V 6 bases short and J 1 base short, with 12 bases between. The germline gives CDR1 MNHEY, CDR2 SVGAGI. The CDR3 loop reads CASSPGQFNYGYTF. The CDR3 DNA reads TGTGCCAGCAGCCCCGGACAGTTTAACTATGGCTACACCTTC.

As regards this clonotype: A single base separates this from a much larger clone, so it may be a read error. As DNA, the CDR3 is TGTGCCAGCAGTTTAATTGGAGTCGGCGGGGAGCTGGTTTTT. It specifies CASSLIGVGGELVF. The rearrangement joins TRBV27 to TRBJ2-2, with D possibly matching TRBD2 (6 bases). Looked up from germline, CDR1 is MNHEY and CDR2 is SMNVEV (reference sequence). The CDR3 has 14 amino acids.

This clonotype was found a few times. The CDR3 DNA reads as TGTGCCAGCAGCTTAGTGACAGTAGAGGAAGATACGCAGTATTTT. It translates to CASSLVTVEEDTQYF. The rearrangement uses TRBV7-9 and TRBJ2-3; TRBD1 is a possible D gene (5 bases). The CDR3 consists of 15 residues. Germline loops: CDR1 SEHNR, CDR2 FQNEAQ (reference sequence). The V end lost 1 base, the J end lost 5 bases, and 13 bases lay between the germline ends.